The T cell receptor beta chain described here comes from a study of blood T cell repertoires in COVID-19. For the study at large: Both acute and convalescent COVID-19 samples were obtained from the United States, Italy and Spain. In each case, the material was cDNA or gDNA derived from T cells, B-cell-depleted T cells, or PBMCs.

At least ten counts were recorded for this clone. In the authors' workflow: Reference gene primer amplification gave nucleated cell count estimates. Profiling relied on immunoSEQ multiplex PCR, and the TCRdb table lists in-frame clones only, not all of them. That table gives V, J and clone size, and the DNA gave D and trimming. The profile shows 100,000 to 150,000 clones, around 76% of them singletons. Sample: peripheral blood. The TCR sequence derives from a man aged 65 to 85 with acute or convalescent COVID-19.

The CDR3 loop reads CASVFSGGGEREQYF. The DNA of the CDR3 is TGTGCCAGCGTATTTAGCGGGGGGGGCGAAAGAGAGCAGTACTTC. J is TRBJ2-7 and V is TRBV3-1 (or the pseudogene TRBV3-2), with 11 bases identical to TRBD2. The V gene's germline CDR1 is LGHDT and CDR2 YNNKEL (reference sequence). The CDR3 has 15 residues. V lost 8 bases and J lost 7; bases outside the gene matches: 13.